The 8 T cell receptor beta chains below all came from one sample that was sequenced in a study of vaccination and CD4 T cells after COVID-19. The treatment was: 10-day PBMC culture with coronavirus spike peptide pools or control peptides (ViraFEST assay). These receptors have no known antigen. Sequenced with the Oncomine TCR Beta short-read assay was DNA taken from cultured CD4+ T cells. Each CDR3 protein gets one entry after TCRdb re-called the PCR reads with MiXCR. The table records some 15,000 distinct CDR3 sequences, 30% to 35% of them present only once. Here the sequenced sample was CD4+ T cells from blood, cultured in vitro, taken after SARS-CoV-2 vaccination. These receptors all stem from a human donor who had recovered from COVID-19.

Worth noting for this clonotype: A junction boundary mismatches the germline segment, possibly from a read error. V usage is TRBV6-1 and J usage is TRBJ1-5; possibly TRBD1 for D (5 bases). The CDR3 loop spans 15 amino acids. The germline CDR1 and CDR2 sequences are MNHNS and SASEGT. CDR3 bases: TGTGTCAGCAATACGCATGGGGGTATTCATCAGCCCCAGCATTTT. Its translation is CVSNTHGGIHQPQHF.

This clonotype was picked up a small number of times. The chain recombines TRBV2 with TRBJ1-2, with TRBD1 identical over 8 bases. The CDR3 is made up of 14 amino acids. The V gene end was trimmed by 3 bases and the J gene end by 8 bases; junction bases not matched to a gene: 8. Germline CDR1 is SNHLY and CDR2 is FYNNEI. The CDR3 spells CASSETGTGRGYTF. The CDR3 DNA follows: TGTGCCAGCAGTGAGACAGGGACAGGACGGGGCTACACCTTC. The full variable domain, completed using reference TRBV2 and TRBJ1-2, is EPEVTQTPSHQVTQMGQEVILRCVPISNHLYFYWYRQILGQKVEFLVSFYNNEISEKSEIFDDQFSVERPDGSNFTLKIRSTKLEDSAMYFCASSETGTGRGYTFGSGTRLTVV.

Comments on this clonotype: A much larger clone is a single base away; this may be a read error. The CDR3 bases are TGTGCCAGCGGCTTGTTGGGGGGGGGCGGGAACACTGAAGCTTTCTTT. Residues: CASGLLGGGGNTEAFF. The chain uses TRBV5-6 and TRBJ1-1; D might be TRBD1 (6 bases). The CDR3 contains 16 residues. Germline values: CDR1 SGHDT, CDR2 YYEEEE.

This chain links TRBV6-2 or TRBV6-3 with TRBJ2-1; 13 nucleotides align to TRBD2. V was pared by 5 bases and J by 7 bases, with 5 bases of the junction left unmatched. Germline V gene sequence: CDR1 MNHEY, CDR2 SVGEGT. This CDR3 has 15 residues. CDR3 residues: CASSAGLAGNNEQFF. The CDR3, as DNA: TGTGCCAGCAGTGCGGGACTAGCGGGAAATAATGAGCAGTTCTTC.

The chain links TRBV6-2 or TRBV6-3 to TRBJ2-1; no definite D call. Germline V CDR1 and CDR2: MNHEY, SVGEGT. This CDR3 spans 12 amino acids. V was clipped by 4 bases and J by 8 bases, with 9 bases between them. The CDR3, as DNA: TGTGCCAGCAGTTCCCTTCGGTATGAGCAGTTCTTC. Amino acid sequence: CASSSLRYEQFF.

The CDR3 region is CASSSGRDVRDIQYF. The CDR3 bases are TGTGCCAGCAGTTCAGGCCGCGATGTGAGGGACATTCAGTACTTC. The chain has TRBV28 and TRBJ2-4; weak D call: TRBD2 (5 bases). The CDR3 extends over 15 amino acids. V lost 4 bases and J lost 8, with 18 bases in between. Germline V gene data show CDR1 as MDHEN and CDR2 as SYDVKM. Filled out from reference TRBV28 and TRBJ2-4, the complete variable domain reads DVKVTQSSRYLVKRTGEKVFLECVQDMDHENMFWYRQDPGLGLRLIYFSYDVKMKEKGDIPEGYSVSREKKERFSLILESASTNQTSMYLCASSSGRDVRDIQYFGAGTRLSVL.

This clonotype was recorded only once. The chain is built from TRBV19 and TRBJ2-7, with D perhaps matching TRBD2 (5 bases). V lost 6 bases and J 2 bases, leaving 11 bases between the germline ends. Per the germline V gene, CDR1 is LNHDA and CDR2 is SQIVND (reference sequence). This CDR3 is 13 amino acids long. CDR3 amino acids: CASSIRGTYEQYF. CDR3 DNA: TGTGCCAGTAGCATCCGGGGTACCTACGAGCAGTACTTC.

The chain joins TRBV6-1 to TRBJ2-5; TRBD1 is a possible D gene (6 bases). This CDR3 is built from 16 residues. Germline CDR1 is MNHNS and CDR2 is SASEGT. V was pared by 6 bases and J by 5 bases, with 22 bases between. In nucleotides, the CDR3 is TGTGCCAGCAGACGAACCGGGACAACGGGGCTGGAGACCCAGTACTTC. Its translation is CASRRTGTTGLETQYF.